The clone carrying this T cell receptor (beta chain) has a count of ten or more. The read ends 3 residues early relative to the CDR3; the germline J gene fills the gap. This CDR3 has 14 amino acids. V shed 5 bases and J shed 3 bases, with 11 bases lying between them. From germline, CDR1 is SGHTA and CDR2 FQGNSA. This record comes from a study of T cell clonality in common variable immunodeficiency. Clones were sequenced by immunoSEQ multiplex PCR, and TCRdb holds only the in-frame ones, with some missing. The sample shows under 50,000 clones, none of them appearing just once. This receptor was obtained from a person between 18 and 75 years old in good health. Sample: peripheral blood mononuclear cells. The genes are TRBV7-2 and TRBJ1-5, with a possible D match to TRBD1 (6 bases). The CDR3 bases that were read are TGTGCCAGCAGCCCTGGGACAACCAATCAGCCC. It specifies CASSPGTTNQP. The entire CDR3 protein is CASSPGTTNQPQHF.